These 23 T cell receptor beta chains share one sample of origin, sequenced in a study of human T cells and chemical hapten exposure. The time point is: patch test 1, 2 weeks after DPC sensitization. As for treatment: therapeutic diphenylcyclopropenone sensitization with weekly scalp DPC. One entry per CDR3 protein results from TCRdb running MiXCR on the RACE reads. The profile shows around 74,000 distinct CDR3 sequences, around a third of them singletons. The material was whole blood, obtained in connection with sensitization to the hapten diphenylcyclopropenone (DPC). Receptors originate from a man in his forties with alopecia areata. Some clones in this sample may be carry-over from other donors' samples.

The chain combines TRBV4-3 with TRBJ2-1, with D tentatively TRBD2 (7 bases). Germline values: CDR1 LGHNA, CDR2 YSLEER. V was shortened by 1 base and J by 8 bases, with 15 bases between the two germline ends. The CDR3 is 15 amino acids. The CDR3 loop is CASSQARGGADEQFF. The DNA of the CDR3 is TGCGCCAGCAGCCAAGCACGTGGGGGGGCCGATGAGCAGTTCTTC.

CDR3 amino acids: CASSSGQITEAFF. CDR3 nucleotide sequence: TGTGCCAGCAGCTCTGGACAGATCACTGAAGCTTTCTTT. The chain links TRBV9 to TRBJ1-1; TRBD1 is a possible D gene (6 bases). This CDR3 spans 13 amino acids. The V and J ends lost 4 bases and 4 bases respectively, with 11 bases between them. Germline CDR1 is SGDLS and CDR2 is YYNGEE. The whole variable domain, remainder taken from reference TRBV9 and TRBJ1-1, is DSGVTQTPKHLITATGQRVTLRCSPRSGDLSVYWYQQSLDQGLQFLIQYYNGEERAKGNILERFSAQQFPDLHSELNLSSLELGDSALYFCASSSGQITEAFFGQGTRLTVV.

V gene TRBV5-1 combines with J gene TRBJ2-1; D call uncertain. V lost 0 bases and J lost 6, with 4 bases in between. Germline CDR1 and CDR2: SGHRS and YFSETQ. CDR3 length: 12 amino acids. DNA of the CDR3: TGCGCCAGCAGCTTGGGGGGCAATGAGCAGTTCTTC. This codes for CASSLGGNEQFF.

The J gene is TRBJ1-1, the V gene TRBV20-1; 9 positions match TRBD1. The germline CDR1 and CDR2 sequences are DFQATT and SNEGSKA (reference sequence). The ends lost 3 bases at V and 11 bases at J; junction bases unmatched: 10. CDR3 length: 13 residues. CDR3 sequence (DNA): TGCAGTGCTAGGAAGACTGGACAGGGGCCGGCTTTCTTT. Translated, it gives CSARKTGQGPAFF.

This chain connects TRBV7-3 to TRBJ1-1, with a tentative D call TRBD1 (6 bases). The CDR3 is 14 residues long. The V gene's germline CDR1 is SGHTA and CDR2 FQGTGA. The germline V and J ends were trimmed by 5 bases and 4 bases, with 14 bases remaining between them. CDR3 protein: CASSRGGAVTEAFF. The CDR3 region has the DNA TGTGCCAGCAGCCGAGGGGGGGCCGTCACTGAAGCTTTCTTT.

This clonotype was seen a handful of times. This chain links TRBV27 with TRBJ2-7; D gene uncertain. This CDR3 region has 13 residues. Per germline, CDR1 MNHEY and CDR2 SMNVEV (reference sequence). V lost 2 bases to trimming and J lost 0 bases, with 5 bases between them. CDR3 sequence (DNA): TGTGCCAGCAGTTTAACGCCCTCCTACGAGCAGTACTTC. Its protein product is CASSLTPSYEQYF.

V gene TRBV20-1 combines with J gene TRBJ2-1; no firm D call. This CDR3 is built from 13 residues. In germline, CDR1 is DFQATT, CDR2 SNEGSKA (reference sequence). V was clipped by 0 bases and J by 13 bases, with 16 bases between them. CDR3 in amino acids: CSAREKSRGAQFF. CDR3 bases: TGCAGTGCTAGAGAGAAATCGCGCGGAGCTCAGTTCTTC.

The chain recombines TRBV6-6 with TRBJ2-1, with D perhaps given as TRBD1 or TRBD2 (5 bases each). The V end lost 10 bases, the J end lost 7 bases, and 8 bases lay between the germline ends. Germline V gene sequence: CDR1 MNHNY, CDR2 SVGAGI (reference sequence). This CDR3 is built from 10 residues. DNA for the CDR3: TGTGCCACCGAGGGGAATGAGCAGTTCTTC. Its translation: CATEGNEQFF.

This clonotype was seen only a few times. V and J are TRBV5-8 and TRBJ2-1; 14 bases match TRBD2. This CDR3 is built from 21 residues. Germline lookup yields CDR1 SGHTS and CDR2 YDEGEE. The V and J ends lost 0 bases and 1 base, in that order; junction bases with no gene match: 12. This CDR3 reads CASSLGPLGTSGSVSYNEQFF. CDR3 coding DNA: TGTGCCAGCAGCTTGGGCCCATTGGGGACTAGCGGGAGTGTTTCCTACAATGAGCAGTTCTTC. Supplemented by reference TRBV5-8 and TRBJ2-1, the full variable domain reads EAGVTQSPTHLIKTRGQQATLRCSPISGHTSVYWYQQALGLGLQFLLWYDEGEERNRGNFPPRFSGRQFPNYSSELNVNALELEDSALYLCASSLGPLGTSGSVSYNEQFFGPGTRLTVL.

The chain is built from TRBV11-3 and TRBJ2-1; possibly TRBD2 for D (7 bases). CDR3 length equals 14 residues. Germline V gives CDR1 SGHNT, CDR2 YENEEA. Trimming pared 3 bases from V and 8 bases from J, leaving 14 bases between. Here the CDR3 DNA reads TGTGCCAGCAGCTTCAAGCTAGGGGGGGATGAGCAGTTCTTC. The encoded protein is CASSFKLGGDEQFF.

This clonotype came up once. This sequence joins TRBV12-3 or TRBV12-4 and TRBJ2-1; 14 nucleotides match TRBD2. Losses at the gene ends were 6 bases for V and 2 bases for J; bases not matched to a gene: 9. The CDR3 is made up of 18 amino acids. The CDR3 here is CASRSPGTSGRAYNEQFF. In DNA, the CDR3 is TGTGCCAGCAGATCCCCCGGGACTAGCGGGAGAGCCTACAATGAGCAGTTCTTC.

The chain employs TRBV5-6 and TRBJ2-1; tentative D call: TRBD2 (5 bases). CDR1 is SGHDT, CDR2 YYEEEE, per germline. This CDR3 is 16 amino acids long. Trimming took 1 base from V and 1 from J, leaving 12 bases between them. The CDR3 DNA reads as TGTGCCAGCAGCTTGCGAGGGCTTGGATCCTACAATGAGCAGTTCTTC. Translation gives CASSLRGLGSYNEQFF.

The chain recombines TRBV28 with TRBJ1-2, with 7 bases identical to TRBD1. Germline V gene data show CDR1 as MDHEN and CDR2 as SYDVKM. The V segment lost 2 bases and the J segment 8 bases; nucleotides outside the gene matches: 8. This CDR3 has 14 amino acids. CDR3 bases: TGTGCCAGCAGTTTAATACAGGGGTCGAGGGGCTACACCTTC. This sequence encodes CASSLIQGSRGYTF.

This sequence joins TRBV6-2 or TRBV6-3 and TRBJ1-4; D is possibly TRBD1 (5 bases). The V end lost 0 bases, the J end lost 7 bases, and 9 bases lay between the germline ends. The CDR3 runs 14 residues. Germline CDR1 is MNHEY and CDR2 is SVGEGT. The CDR3 coding sequence is TGTGCCAGCAGTTACTCGAGGGGAAGTGAAAAACTGTTTTTT. Translated, it gives CASSYSRGSEKLFF.

The chain is built from TRBV6-1 and TRBJ2-7; a weak D match, TRBD2 (6 bases). Trimming removed 6 bases at V and 4 bases at J, with 16 bases between. This CDR3 is 14 amino acids long. Germline lookup yields CDR1 MNHNS and CDR2 SASEGT. CDR3 residues: CASSHEAGPYEQYF. The CDR3 bases are TGTGCCAGCAGCCACGAGGCGGGACCTTACGAGCAGTACTTC.

The chain couples TRBV20-1 to TRBJ2-3; D is uncertain. The CDR3 has 15 amino acids. The germline CDR1 and CDR2 sequences are DFQATT and SNEGSKA (reference sequence). V gave up 5 bases and J gave up 4 bases, with 19 bases separating them. Here the CDR3 reads CSAAPFRFLADTQYF. The CDR3 DNA sequence: TGCAGTGCTGCGCCCTTCCGTTTCCTCGCAGATACGCAGTATTTT.

A few counts support this clonotype. The chain links TRBV14 to TRBJ2-1, with D perhaps TRBD1 (6 bases). CDR1 is SGHDN, CDR2 FVKESK, per germline. V dropped 1 base and J dropped 6 bases, with 10 bases sitting between them. The CDR3 is 14 amino acids. Here the CDR3 DNA reads TGTGCCAGCAGCCAAGCACAGGGTGGCAATGAGCAGTTCTTC. This translates into CASSQAQGGNEQFF.

The chain combines TRBV5-1 with TRBJ2-7; tentatively, D is TRBD1 (5 bases). Trimming took off 3 bases at V and 5 bases at J, with 12 bases between the two ends. The CDR3 is 13 amino acids. Germline CDR1 reads SGHRS; CDR2 reads YFSETQ. DNA of the CDR3: TGCGCCAGCAGCTCCCAACTGGACAACGAGCAGTACTTC. Amino acids: CASSSQLDNEQYF.

This clonotype was detected many times. The J gene is TRBJ2-5, the V gene TRBV10-3, with TRBD2 identical over 8 bases. V was clipped by 3 bases and J by 5 bases; unmatched bases: 5. The CDR3 is 14 amino acids. Germline V lookup: CDR1 ENHRY, CDR2 SYGVKD. The CDR3 loop is CAISEDGRGETQYF. The CDR3 region has the DNA TGTGCCATCAGTGAAGACGGGAGGGGCGAGACCCAGTACTTC.

This clonotype came up a few times. This rearrangement joins TRBV5-5 to TRBJ2-3; no clear D. V was clipped by 4 bases and J by 2 bases, with 5 bases between them. Germline CDR1 is SGHKS and CDR2 is YYEKEE (reference sequence). The CDR3 is made up of 12 amino acids. The CDR3 nucleotides are TGTGCCAGCAGCCCCGACACAGATACGCAGTATTTT. This encodes CASSPDTDTQYF.

This clonotype came up once. The chain carries TRBV6-2 or TRBV6-3 and TRBJ2-3; TRBD2 matches at 7 bases. The CDR3 has 17 amino acids. J lost 6 bases, V lost 0 bases, and 12 bases had no gene match. CDR1 is MNHEY, CDR2 SVGEGT, per germline. CDR3 sequence reads: CASSYSKLADLTDTQYF. The DNA of the CDR3 is TGTGCCAGCAGTTACTCGAAGCTAGCGGACCTGACTGATACGCAGTATTTT.

The chain links TRBV15 to TRBJ1-6; 9 bases agree with TRBD1. CDR1 LNHNV and CDR2 YYDKDF come from the germline V gene (reference sequence). V shed 1 base, J shed 10 bases, and the junction held 8 bases outside the gene matches. This CDR3 has 16 residues. The CDR3 DNA sequence: TGTGCCACCAGCAGAGTGTTAGGGACAGGGTACTCACCCCTCCACTTT. As protein: CATSRVLGTGYSPLHF.

The gene calls are TRBV2 and TRBJ2-1, with TRBD1 matching over 9 bases. V gave up 6 bases and J gave up 6 bases; unmatched junction bases: 6. Germline CDR1 SNHLY, CDR2 FYNNEI. This CDR3 is 14 amino acids long. CDR3 bases: TGTGCCAGCAGAACCGGGACAGGGTTCAATGAGCAGTTCTTC. Protein: CASRTGTGFNEQFF. The full variable domain, its missing parts supplied by reference TRBV2 and TRBJ2-1, is EPEVTQTPSHQVTQMGQEVILRCVPISNHLYFYWYRQILGQKVEFLVSFYNNEISEKSEIFDDQFSVERPDGSNFTLKIRSTKLEDSAMYFCASRTGTGFNEQFFGPGTRLTVL.